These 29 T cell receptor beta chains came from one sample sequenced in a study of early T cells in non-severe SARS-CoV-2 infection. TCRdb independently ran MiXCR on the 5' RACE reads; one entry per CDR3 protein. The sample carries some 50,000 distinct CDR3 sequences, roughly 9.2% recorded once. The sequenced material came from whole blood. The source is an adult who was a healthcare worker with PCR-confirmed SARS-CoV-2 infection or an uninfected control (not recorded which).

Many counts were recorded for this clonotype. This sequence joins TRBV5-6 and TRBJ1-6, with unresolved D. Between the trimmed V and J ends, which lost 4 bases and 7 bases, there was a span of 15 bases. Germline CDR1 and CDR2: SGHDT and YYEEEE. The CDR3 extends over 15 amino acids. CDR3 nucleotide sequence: TGTGCCAGCAGCCCCCGCCGGGCTCCGAATTCACCCCTCCACTTT. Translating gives CASSPRRAPNSPLHF.

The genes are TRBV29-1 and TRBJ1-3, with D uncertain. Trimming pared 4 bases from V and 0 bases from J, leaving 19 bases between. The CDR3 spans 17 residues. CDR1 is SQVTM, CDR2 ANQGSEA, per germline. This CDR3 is CSVVGVGRPSSGNTIYF. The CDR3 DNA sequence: TGCAGCGTTGTTGGGGTGGGCAGGCCGAGCTCTGGAAACACCATATATTTT.

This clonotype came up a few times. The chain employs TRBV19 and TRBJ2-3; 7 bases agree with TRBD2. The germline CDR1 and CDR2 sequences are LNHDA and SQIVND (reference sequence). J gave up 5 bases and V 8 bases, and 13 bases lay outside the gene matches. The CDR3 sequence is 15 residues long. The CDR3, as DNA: TGTGCCAGTTTGGCTAGCGGCTTTGAGGAAGATACGCAGTATTTT. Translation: CASLASGFEEDTQYF.

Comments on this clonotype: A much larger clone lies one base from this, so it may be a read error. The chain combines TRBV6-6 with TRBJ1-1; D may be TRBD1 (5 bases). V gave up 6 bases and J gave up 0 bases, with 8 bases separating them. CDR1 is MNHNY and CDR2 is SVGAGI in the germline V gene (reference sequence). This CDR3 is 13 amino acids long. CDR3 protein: CASSRQMNTEAFF. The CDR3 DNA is TGTGCCAGCAGCCGACAGATGAACACTGAAGCTTTCTTT.

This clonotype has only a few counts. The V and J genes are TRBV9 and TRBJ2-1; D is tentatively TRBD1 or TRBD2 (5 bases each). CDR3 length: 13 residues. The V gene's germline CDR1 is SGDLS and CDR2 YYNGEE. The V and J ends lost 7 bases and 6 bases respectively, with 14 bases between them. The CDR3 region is CASSPGPSNEQFF. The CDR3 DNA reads TGTGCCAGCTCCCCGGGGCCCTCCAATGAGCAGTTCTTC.

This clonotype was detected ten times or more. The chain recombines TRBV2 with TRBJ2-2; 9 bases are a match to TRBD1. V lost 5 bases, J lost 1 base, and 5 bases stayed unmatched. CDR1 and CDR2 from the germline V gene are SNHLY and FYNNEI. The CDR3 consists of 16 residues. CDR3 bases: TGTGCCAGCAGTCTCGAGGGACAGGGGAACACCGGGGAGCTGTTTTTT. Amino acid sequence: CASSLEGQGNTGELFF.

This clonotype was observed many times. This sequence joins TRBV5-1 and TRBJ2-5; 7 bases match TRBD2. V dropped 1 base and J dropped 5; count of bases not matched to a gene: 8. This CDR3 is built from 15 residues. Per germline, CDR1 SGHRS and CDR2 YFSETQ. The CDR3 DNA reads TGCGCCAGCAGCTTGTTCGCGGGAGTTATGGAGACCCAGTACTTC. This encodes CASSLFAGVMETQYF.

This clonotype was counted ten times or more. CDR3 amino acids: CASKILAGGNEQFF. CDR3 DNA sequence: TGTGCCAGTAAGATTCTAGCGGGTGGGAATGAGCAGTTCTTC. The chain links TRBV19 to TRBJ2-1, with TRBD2 identical over 8 bases. With 7 bases clipped from V and 7 bases from J, the junction kept 9 bases outside the gene matches. CDR3 length equals 14 residues. The germline V gene has CDR1 LNHDA and CDR2 SQIVND (reference sequence). Variable domain in full (rest from reference TRBV19 and TRBJ2-1): DGGITQSPKYLFRKEGQNVTLSCEQNLNHDAMYWYRQDPGQGLRLIYYSQIVNDFQKGDIAEGYSVSREKKESFPLTVTSAQKNPTAFYLCASKILAGGNEQFFGPGTRLTVL.

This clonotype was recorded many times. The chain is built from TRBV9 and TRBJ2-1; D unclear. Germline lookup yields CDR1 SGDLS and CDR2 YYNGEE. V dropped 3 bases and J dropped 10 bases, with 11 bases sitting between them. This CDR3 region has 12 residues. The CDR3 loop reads CASSGGGLEQFF. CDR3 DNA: TGTGCCAGCAGCGGCGGTGGGTTGGAGCAGTTCTTC.

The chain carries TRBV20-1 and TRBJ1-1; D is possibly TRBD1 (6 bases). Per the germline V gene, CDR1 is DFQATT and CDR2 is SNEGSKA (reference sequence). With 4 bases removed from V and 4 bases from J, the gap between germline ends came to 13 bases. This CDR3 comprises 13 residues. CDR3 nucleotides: TGCAGTGCTACAGGGGCAAGGGGCACTGAAGCTTTCTTT. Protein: CSATGARGTEAFF.

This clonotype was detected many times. CDR3 nucleotide sequence: TGTGCCAGCAGCTACGGAGGGAGGGACCAAGAGACCCAGTACTTC. Amino acids: CASSYGGRDQETQYF. This sequence joins TRBV12-3 or TRBV12-4 and TRBJ2-5, with 7 nucleotides matching TRBD2. The CDR3 has 15 amino acids. J gave up 0 bases and V 6 bases, and 7 bases lay outside the gene matches.

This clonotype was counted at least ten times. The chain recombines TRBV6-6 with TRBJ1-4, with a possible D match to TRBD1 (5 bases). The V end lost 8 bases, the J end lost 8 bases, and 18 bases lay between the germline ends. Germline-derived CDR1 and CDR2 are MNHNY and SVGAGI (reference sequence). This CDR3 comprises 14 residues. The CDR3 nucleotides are TGTGCCAGCCGAACCGGGGCGATAGTGGAAAAACTGTTTTTT. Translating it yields CASRTGAIVEKLFF.

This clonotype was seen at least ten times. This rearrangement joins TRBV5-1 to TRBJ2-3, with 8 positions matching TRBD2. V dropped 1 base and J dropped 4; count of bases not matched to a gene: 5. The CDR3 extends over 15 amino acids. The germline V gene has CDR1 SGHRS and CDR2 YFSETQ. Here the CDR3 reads CASSLRGGRPDTQYF. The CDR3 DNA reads TGCGCCAGCAGCTTGCGGGGGGGCCGCCCAGATACGCAGTATTTT.

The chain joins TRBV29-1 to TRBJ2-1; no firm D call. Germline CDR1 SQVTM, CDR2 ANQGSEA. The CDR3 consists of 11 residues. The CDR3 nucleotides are TGCACCACAAGTTCCTACAATGAGCAGTTCTTC. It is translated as CTTSSYNEQFF.

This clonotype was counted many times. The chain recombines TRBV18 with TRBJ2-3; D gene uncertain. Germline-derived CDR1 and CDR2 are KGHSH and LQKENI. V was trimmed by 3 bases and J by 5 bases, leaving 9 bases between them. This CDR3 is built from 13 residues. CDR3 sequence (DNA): TGTGCCAGCTCACCGATCCGTGTAGATACGCAGTATTTT. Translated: CASSPIRVDTQYF.

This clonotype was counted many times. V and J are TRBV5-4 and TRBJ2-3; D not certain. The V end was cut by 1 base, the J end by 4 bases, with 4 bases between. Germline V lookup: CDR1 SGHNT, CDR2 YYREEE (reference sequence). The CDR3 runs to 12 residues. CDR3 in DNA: TGTGCCAGCAGCTTGTCAGCAGATACGCAGTATTTT. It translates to CASSLSADTQYF.

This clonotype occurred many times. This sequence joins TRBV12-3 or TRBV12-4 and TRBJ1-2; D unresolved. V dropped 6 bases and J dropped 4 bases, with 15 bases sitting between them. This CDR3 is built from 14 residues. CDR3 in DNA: TGTGCCAGCAGCTCAATGAACACCGGCTATGGCTACACCTTC. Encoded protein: CASSSMNTGYGYTF.

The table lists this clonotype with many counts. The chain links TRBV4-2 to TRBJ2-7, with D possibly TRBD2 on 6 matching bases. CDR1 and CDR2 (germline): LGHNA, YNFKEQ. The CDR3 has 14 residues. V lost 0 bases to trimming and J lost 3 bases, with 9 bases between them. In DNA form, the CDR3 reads TGTGCCAGCAGCCAAGATAGCGGAGACTACGAGCAGTACTTC. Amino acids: CASSQDSGDYEQYF.

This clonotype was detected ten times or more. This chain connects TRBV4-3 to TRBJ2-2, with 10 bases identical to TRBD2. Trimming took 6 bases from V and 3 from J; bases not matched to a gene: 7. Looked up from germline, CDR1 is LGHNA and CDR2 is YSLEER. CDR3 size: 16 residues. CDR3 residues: CASRQETSGYTGELFF. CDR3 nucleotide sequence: TGCGCCAGCAGACAGGAGACTAGCGGGTACACCGGGGAGCTGTTTTTT.

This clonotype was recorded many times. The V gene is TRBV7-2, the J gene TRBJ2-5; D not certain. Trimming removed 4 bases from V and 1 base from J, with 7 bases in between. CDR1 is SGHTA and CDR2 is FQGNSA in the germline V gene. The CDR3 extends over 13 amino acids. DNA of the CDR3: TGTGCCAGCAGCTCTAGTTTCCAAGAGACCCAGTACTTC. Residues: CASSSSFQETQYF.

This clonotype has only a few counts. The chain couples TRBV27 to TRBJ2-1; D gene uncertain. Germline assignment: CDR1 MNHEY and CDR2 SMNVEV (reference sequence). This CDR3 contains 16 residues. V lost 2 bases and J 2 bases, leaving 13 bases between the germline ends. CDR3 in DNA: TGTGCCAGCAGTTTAGTGGGCAGGCCAACCTACAATGAGCAGTTCTTC. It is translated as CASSLVGRPTYNEQFF.

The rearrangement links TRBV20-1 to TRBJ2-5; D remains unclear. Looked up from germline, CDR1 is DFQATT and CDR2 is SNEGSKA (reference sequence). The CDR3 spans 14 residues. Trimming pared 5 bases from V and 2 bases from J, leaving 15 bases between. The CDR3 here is CSAFQTTVQETQYF. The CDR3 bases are TGCAGTGCTTTCCAAACTACAGTGCAAGAGACCCAGTACTTC.

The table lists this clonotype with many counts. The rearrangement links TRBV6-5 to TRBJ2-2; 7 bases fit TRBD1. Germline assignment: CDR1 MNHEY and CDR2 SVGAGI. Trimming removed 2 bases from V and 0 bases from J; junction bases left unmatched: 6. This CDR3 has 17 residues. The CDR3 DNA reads TGTGCCAGCAGTTACCCGGACAGGATATCGAACACCGGGGAGCTGTTTTTT. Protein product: CASSYPDRISNTGELFF.

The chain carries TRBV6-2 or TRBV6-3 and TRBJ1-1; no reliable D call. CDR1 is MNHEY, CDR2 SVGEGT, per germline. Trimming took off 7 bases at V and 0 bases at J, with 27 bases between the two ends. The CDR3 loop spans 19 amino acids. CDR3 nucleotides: TGTGCCAGCACCACACCCCACTTCTTGACGGCCCCTTTGAACACTGAAGCTTTCTTT. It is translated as CASTTPHFLTAPLNTEAFF.

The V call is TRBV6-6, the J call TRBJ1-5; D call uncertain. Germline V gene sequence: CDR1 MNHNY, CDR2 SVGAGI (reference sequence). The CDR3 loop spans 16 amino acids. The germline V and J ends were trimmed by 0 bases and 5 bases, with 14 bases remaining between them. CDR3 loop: CASSYSGQLRDQPQHF. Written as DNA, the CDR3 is TGTGCCAGCAGTTACTCCGGCCAGTTACGGGATCAGCCCCAGCATTTT.

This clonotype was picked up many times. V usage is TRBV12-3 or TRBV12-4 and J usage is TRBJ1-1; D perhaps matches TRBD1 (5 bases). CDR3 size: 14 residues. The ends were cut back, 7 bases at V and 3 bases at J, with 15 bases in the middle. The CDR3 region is CASTPGGSHTEAFF. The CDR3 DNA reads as TGTGCCAGCACCCCGGGGGGGAGCCACACTGAAGCTTTCTTT.

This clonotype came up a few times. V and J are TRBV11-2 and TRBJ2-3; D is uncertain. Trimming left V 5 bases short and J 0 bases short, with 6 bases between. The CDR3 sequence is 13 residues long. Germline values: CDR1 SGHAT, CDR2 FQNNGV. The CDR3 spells CASSILSTDTQYF. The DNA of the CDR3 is TGTGCCAGCAGCATTCTTAGCACAGATACGCAGTATTTT.

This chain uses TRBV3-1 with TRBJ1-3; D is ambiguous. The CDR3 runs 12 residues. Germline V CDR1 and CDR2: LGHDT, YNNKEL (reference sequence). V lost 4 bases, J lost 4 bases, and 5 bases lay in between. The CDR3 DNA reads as TGTGCCAGCAGCCTGCGGGGAAACACCATATATTTT. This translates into CASSLRGNTIYF.

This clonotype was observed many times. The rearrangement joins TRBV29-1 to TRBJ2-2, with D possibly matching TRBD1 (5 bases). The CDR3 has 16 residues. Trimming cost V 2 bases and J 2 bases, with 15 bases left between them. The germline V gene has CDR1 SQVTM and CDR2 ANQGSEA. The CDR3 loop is CSVELLGRVNTGELFF. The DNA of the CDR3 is TGCAGCGTTGAATTGTTAGGCAGGGTAAACACCGGGGAGCTGTTTTTT.